A few counts support the clone carrying this TCR beta chain. Genomic DNA, the template, was used for profiling of the TCR beta VDJ and CDR3. TCRdb independently ran MiXCR on the reads; one entry per CDR3 protein. The sample comprises about 270,000 distinct CDR3 sequences, around 82% of which are singletons, and less than 50% rests with the top ten. Whoever was chosen for sequencing had shown CD8+CD57+ cell expansion by flow cytometry. This entry is derived from a study of CD8+CD57+ T cells in acquired aplastic anemia. Germline lookup yields CDR1 SNHLY and CDR2 FYNNEI. CDR3 length: 12 residues. Between the trimmed V and J ends, which lost 10 bases and 4 bases, there was a span of 14 bases.

The source of this sequence is a human donor with aplastic anemia. This chain joins TRBV2 and TRBJ2-7; tentatively, D is TRBD1 (5 bases). Material: sorted CD4+, CD8+, or CD8+CD57+ T cells (not recorded which) from PBMCs. Here the CDR3 reads CATSAGLYEQYF. The DNA of the CDR3 is TGTGCCACTTCTGCAGGGCTTTACGAGCAGTACTTC. Together with reference TRBV2 and TRBJ2-7, the CDR3 gives the full variable domain: EPEVTQTPSHQVTQMGQEVILRCVPISNHLYFYWYRQILGQKVEFLVSFYNNEISEKSEIFDDQFSVERPDGSNFTLKIRSTKLEDSAMYFCATSAGLYEQYFGPGTRLTVT.